A selection of T cell receptor beta chains follows, all from one sample in a study of blood T cell repertoires in COVID-19. Measured with immunoSEQ multiplex PCR; TCRdb has only the in-frame clones, and not every one. The sample yields 110,000 to 150,000 clones, 70% to 90% seen once. The sequenced sample was peripheral blood. Every receptor here comes from a woman aged 55-69 years with acute or convalescent COVID-19. The CDR3 runs from the conserved cysteine through the conserved F or W. D genes are given only for firm matches. A row's size may be missing; if present it is once, few, many or a size class.

size	J	length	V	D	CDR3	DNA
-	TRBJ1-2	17	TRBV4-3	-	CASSQDLTDIPVGGYTF	TGCGCCAGCAGCCAAGATCTAACGGACATTCCGGTGGGCGGCTACACCTTC
-	TRBJ2-1	14	TRBV4-1	TRBD1	CASRIGTGLNEQFF	TGCGCCAGCAGGATCGGGACAGGGTTAAATGAGCAGTTCTTC
-	TRBJ1-3	15	TRBV5-4	TRBD1	CASSMGQGLGNTIYF	TGTGCCAGCAGCATGGGACAGGGGCTTGGAAACACCATATATTTT
-	TRBJ1-5	14	TRBV19	TRBD1	CASNPDRDNQPQHF	TGTGCCAGTAACCCGGACAGGGATAATCAGCCCCAGCATTTT
once	TRBJ1-2	11	TRBV28	TRBD1	CASSLEDRHTF	TGTGCCAGCAGTTTGGAGGACAGGCACACCTTC
once	TRBJ2-3	15	TRBV5-8	TRBD1	CASSFGQGAFLTQYF	TGTGCCAGCAGCTTTGGACAGGGGGCATTTCTTACGCAGTATTTT
few	TRBJ1-2	15	TRBV5-6	TRBD1	CASSLAGQGFWGYTF	TGTGCCAGCAGCTTGGCGGGACAGGGTTTTTGGGGCTACACCTTC
-	TRBJ1-5	14	TRBV7-2	-	CASSPGLNNQPQHF	TGTGCCAGCAGCCCCGGACTTAACAATCAGCCCCAGCATTTT
once	TRBJ1-4	15	TRBV28	-	CASSSSSGVSEKLFF	TGTGCCAGCAGTTCCTCATCCGGAGTTAGTGAAAAACTGTTTTTT
-	TRBJ2-1	16	TRBV6-5	TRBD1	CASSYSWQGANNEQFF	TGTGCCAGCAGTTACTCGTGGCAGGGGGCTAACAATGAGCAGTTCTTC
-	TRBJ2-1	15	TRBV7-7	TRBD2	CASSLVLAGYNEQFF	TGTGCTAGCAGCTTAGTACTAGCGGGGTACAATGAGCAGTTCTTC
-	TRBJ1-5	14	TRBV19	-	CASSINRDNQPQHF	TGTGCCAGTAGCATTAACAGAGATAATCAGCCCCAGCATTTT
-	TRBJ2-3	15	TRBV7-2	-	CASSQQWGLTDTQYF	TGTGCCAGCAGCCAACAGTGGGGCCTCACAGATACGCAGTATTTT
-	TRBJ2-6	20	TRBV7-8	TRBD1	CASSPRQGGQSGIGANVLTF	TGTGCCAGCAGCCCACGACAGGGCGGTCAATCTGGAATTGGGGCCAACGTCCTGACTTTC
-	TRBJ2-7	14	TRBV27	TRBD1	CASSVGQGSYEQYF	TGTGCCAGCAGTGTCGGACAGGGTTCTTACGAGCAGTACTTC
-	TRBJ1-3	15	TRBV10-3	-	CAISEQGNSGNTIYF	TGTGCCATCAGTGAACAGGGTAACTCTGGAAACACCATATATTTT
-	TRBJ2-5	18	TRBV4-3	TRBD2	CASSAPGLAGEKRETQYF	TGCGCCAGCAGCGCCCCGGGACTAGCGGGGGAAAAACGGGAGACCCAGTACTTC
-	TRBJ1-6	14	TRBV4-3	TRBD1	CASSQGPGTGFLHF	TGCGCCAGCAGCCAAGGTCCCGGGACAGGGTTCCTCCACTTT
-	TRBJ2-1	14	TRBV7-9	-	CASSLNMGGNEQFF	TGTGCCAGCAGCTTAAATATGGGGGGTAATGAGCAGTTCTTC
once	TRBJ1-4	14	TRBV28	-	CASSILGANEKLFF	TGTGCCAGCAGTATCCTAGGGGCTAATGAAAAACTGTTTTTT
-	TRBJ1-1	16	TRBV7-2	-	CASSPSFRGWNTEAFF	TGTGCCAGCAGCCCATCCTTTCGAGGTTGGAACACTGAAGCTTTCTTT
-	TRBJ2-3	16	TRBV5-8	-	CASSLGLGASTDTQYF	TGTGCCAGCAGCTTGGGACTAGGCGCTAGCACAGATACGCAGTATTTT